This entry lists 22 T cell receptor beta chains sequenced from one sample in a study of blood T cell repertoires in COVID-19. The protocol was immunoSEQ multiplex PCR, while the TCRdb copy is restricted to in-frame clones and leaves out a portion. Of around 300,000 clones in the sample, approximately 81% were seen once. The sequenced sample was PBMCs or T cells enriched from blood (not recorded which). These TCRs come from a woman in her forties or fifties who had recovered from COVID-19.

The chain couples TRBV3-1 (or the pseudogene TRBV3-2) to TRBJ2-3; 8 bases line up with TRBD1. This CDR3 contains 16 residues. The germline V gene has CDR1 LGHDT and CDR2 YNNKEL (reference sequence). J lost 0 bases, V lost 3 bases, and 5 bases had no gene match. The CDR3 coding sequence is TGTGCCAGCAGCCATGACCGGGACAGGAGCACAGATACGCAGTATTTT. This encodes CASSHDRDRSTDTQYF.

This clone was recorded only once. V and J are TRBV10-3 and TRBJ2-7, with D perhaps matching TRBD1 (5 bases). Germline CDR1 reads ENHRY; CDR2 reads SYGVKD. Between the trimmed V and J ends, which lost 4 bases and 0 bases, there was a span of 13 bases. This CDR3 has 15 residues. CDR3 sequence (DNA): TGTGCCATCAGTGGTGGCAGGGTGGGCTCCTACGAGCAGTACTTC. Translating it yields CAISGGRVGSYEQYF.

The chain has TRBV23-1 and TRBJ1-5, with TRBD1 identical over 7 bases. TRBV23-1 is an ORF; its function is uncertain. There are 16 residues in the CDR3. V lost 3 bases to trimming and J lost 1 base; unmatched junction nucleotides: 6. CDR3 coding DNA: TGCGCCAGCAGTCATCGACAGGGTCTGAGCAATCAGCCCCAGCATTTT. Translating it yields CASSHRQGLSNQPQHF.

The CDR3 spells CASSLRQGRLSYEQYF. CDR3 coding DNA: TGTGCCAGCAGCTTAAGGCAGGGGCGCCTCTCCTACGAGCAGTACTTC. The V call is TRBV7-2, the J call TRBJ2-7; maybe TRBD1 (6 bases). The ends were cut back, 2 bases at V and 0 bases at J, with 14 bases in the middle. In germline, CDR1 is SGHTA, CDR2 FQGNSA. The CDR3 contains 16 residues. Full variable domain (remainder filled in from reference TRBV7-2 and TRBJ2-7): GAGVSQSPSNKVTEKGKDVELRCDPISGHTALYWYRQSLGQGLEFLIYFQGNSAPDKSGLPSDRFSAERTGGSVSTLTIQRTQQEDSAVYLCASSLRQGRLSYEQYFGPGTRLTVT.

The gene calls are TRBV10-1 and TRBJ2-3, with 10 positions matching TRBD2. Germline V gives CDR1 WNHNN, CDR2 SYGVQD (reference sequence). V trimming: 5 bases; J trimming: 2 bases; junction bases outside the gene matches: 1. The CDR3 covers 14 residues. The CDR3 sequence is CASSLAGDTDTQYF. The CDR3 bases are TGCGCCAGCAGTCTAGCGGGGGACACAGATACGCAGTATTTT.

The genes are TRBV7-9 and TRBJ2-3; TRBD2 aligns across 9 bases. Germline V CDR1 and CDR2: SEHNR, FQNEAQ (reference sequence). The CDR3 extends over 17 amino acids. J gave up 5 bases and V 3 bases, and 12 bases lay outside the gene matches. The DNA for the CDR3 is TGTGCCAGCAGCTTTGGAAATAGCGGGAGTGGAGTAGATACGCAGTATTTT. Encoded protein: CASSFGNSGSGVDTQYF.

CDR3 bases: TGCGCCAGCAGCTTGGTTGGTCGGGACGAGCAGTACTTC. Amino acid sequence: CASSLVGRDEQYF. V is TRBV5-1 and J is TRBJ2-7; no firm D call. Trimming took 0 bases from V and 5 from J, leaving 9 bases between them. Germline CDR1 reads SGHRS; CDR2 reads YFSETQ. The CDR3 loop spans 13 amino acids.

The chain links TRBV5-4 to TRBJ1-3; D unresolved. CDR1 is SGHNT, CDR2 YYREEE, per germline (reference sequence). Trimming stripped 0 bases from V and 0 bases from J, with 7 bases between. This CDR3 region has 15 residues. CDR3 protein: CASSLDGSSGNTIYF. The CDR3 DNA is TGTGCCAGCAGCTTGGACGGGAGCTCTGGAAACACCATATATTTT.

The chain employs TRBV19 and TRBJ2-1; TRBD1 is a possible D gene (6 bases). The CDR3 has 13 amino acids. The germline CDR1 and CDR2 sequences are LNHDA and SQIVND (reference sequence). Trimming shortened V by 5 bases and J by 11 bases, and 16 bases separated the two germline ends. Here the CDR3 reads CASSARDKAQQFF. CDR3 coding DNA: TGTGCCAGTAGTGCACGGGACAAAGCTCAGCAGTTCTTC.

This rearrangement joins TRBV19 to TRBJ1-1; possible D gene TRBD1, 5 bases. CDR1 is LNHDA, CDR2 SQIVND, per germline (reference sequence). This CDR3 region has 14 residues. V lost 5 bases to trimming and J lost 6 bases, with 16 bases between them. The CDR3 region is CASSPRQLGAEAFF. CDR3 DNA sequence: TGTGCCAGTAGTCCCAGACAGTTGGGCGCTGAAGCTTTCTTT.

The V gene is TRBV7-6, the J gene TRBJ2-1; D is ambiguous. The CDR3 is 13 amino acids. V lost 4 bases to trimming and J lost 5 bases, with 9 bases between them. Germline assignment: CDR1 SGHVS and CDR2 FNYEAQ. CDR3 DNA sequence: TGTGCCAGCAGCTCGCTCGGAGACAATGAGCAGTTCTTC. Residues: CASSSLGDNEQFF.

The chain employs TRBV19 and TRBJ1-1; the match to TRBD1 covers 8 bases. Trimming at V came to 1 base and at J to 4 bases, leaving 5 bases not matched to a gene. Germline V gene lookup returns CDR1 LNHDA and CDR2 SQIVND (reference sequence). The CDR3 length is 15 residues. This chain's CDR3 is CASSIGQGLVTEAFF. CDR3 coding DNA: TGTGCCAGTAGTATAGGACAGGGGCTCGTCACTGAAGCTTTCTTT.

The chain employs TRBV5-1 and TRBJ1-1; D is unclear. Trimming shortened V by 4 bases and J by 0 bases, and 13 bases separated the two germline ends. In germline, CDR1 is SGHRS, CDR2 YFSETQ. The CDR3 covers 15 residues. The DNA of the CDR3 is TGCGCCAGCAGCCCATACGGGAATCTGAACACTGAAGCTTTCTTT. Its translation: CASSPYGNLNTEAFF.

The chain uses TRBV7-3 and TRBJ1-1, with 9 bases aligning to TRBD1. There are 15 residues in the CDR3. Unmatched junction bases numbered 6, after V lost 2 bases and J lost 5 bases. Germline values: CDR1 SGHTA, CDR2 FQGTGA. The CDR3 nucleotides are TGTGCCAGCAGCTTATCGGGACAGGGAGCAACTGAAGCTTTCTTT. Translating gives CASSLSGQGATEAFF.

This chain links TRBV7-6 with TRBJ2-3; 11 nucleotides line up with TRBD2. Germline V gives CDR1 SGHVS, CDR2 FNYEAQ. This CDR3 has 13 residues. The ends lost 5 bases at V and 11 bases at J; junction bases unmatched: 6. The CDR3 DNA follows: TGTGCCAGCAGCACCCTAGCGGGAGGAGGGCAGTATTTT. Residues: CASSTLAGGGQYF.

This chain connects TRBV9 to TRBJ1-2; 9 nucleotides align to TRBD1. The V and J ends lost 4 bases and 12 bases, in that order; junction bases with no gene match: 10. The CDR3 runs 13 residues. Germline V gene lookup returns CDR1 SGDLS and CDR2 YYNGEE. CDR3 region: CASSPRQGGENTF. The DNA of the CDR3 is TGTGCCAGCAGCCCTCGACAGGGGGGCGAAAACACCTTC. Filled out from reference TRBV9 and TRBJ1-2, the complete variable domain reads DSGVTQTPKHLITATGQRVTLRCSPRSGDLSVYWYQQSLDQGLQFLIQYYNGEERAKGNILERFSAQQFPDLHSELNLSSLELGDSALYFCASSPRQGGENTFGSGTRLTVV.

This clone was found many times. V gene TRBV11-2 combines with J gene TRBJ2-7; 8 nucleotides line up with TRBD1. The CDR3 runs 14 residues. CDR1 is SGHAT, CDR2 FQNNGV, per germline. The ends lost 1 base at V and 6 bases at J; junction bases unmatched: 5. CDR3 region: CASSLVSGGGEQYF. CDR3 coding DNA: TGTGCCAGCAGCTTAGTATCAGGGGGCGGCGAGCAGTACTTC.

The rearrangement joins TRBV7-2 to TRBJ1-4, with D tentatively TRBD1 (6 bases). Germline CDR1 is SGHTA and CDR2 is FQGNSA. This CDR3 has 16 amino acids. Trimming shortened V by 3 bases and J by 3 bases, and 14 bases separated the two germline ends. CDR3 bases: TGTGCCAGCAGCTTGGCCCTCAGGGGCGCTAATGAAAAACTGTTTTTT. This encodes CASSLALRGANEKLFF.

The chain carries TRBV27 and TRBJ2-3, with TRBD2 matching 9 bases. The CDR3 has 17 amino acids. Per the germline V gene, CDR1 is MNHEY and CDR2 is SMNVEV (reference sequence). With 5 bases clipped from V and 3 bases from J, the junction kept 12 bases outside the gene matches. CDR3: CASSPIRGAGGTDTQYF. CDR3 DNA: TGTGCCAGCAGTCCAATCCGGGGAGCGGGAGGTACAGATACGCAGTATTTT.

The V call is TRBV7-9, the J call TRBJ1-1; the match to TRBD1 covers 7 bases. CDR1 is SEHNR and CDR2 is FQNEAQ in the germline V gene (reference sequence). This CDR3 is 14 amino acids long. V dropped 7 bases and J dropped 4; count of bases not matched to a gene: 9. CDR3 nucleotides: TGTGCCAGCAAAATTACTGACAGGGCCACTGAAGCTTTCTTT. Translation gives CASKITDRATEAFF.

The chain uses TRBV7-9 and TRBJ2-3; TRBD1 might be the D (5 bases). The length of the CDR3 is 16 residues. CDR1 SEHNR and CDR2 FQNEAQ come from the germline V gene (reference sequence). Trimming took 0 bases from V and 2 from J, leaving 12 bases between them. The CDR3 DNA sequence: TGTGCCAGCAGCTTAGCGGGAAGGGGTAACACAGATACGCAGTATTTT. It is translated as CASSLAGRGNTDTQYF.

This clone was counted a single time. The gene calls are TRBV11-2 and TRBJ1-3; 7 bases map to TRBD1. J was trimmed by 11 bases and V by 5 bases; bases with no gene match: 6. Germline V gene sequence: CDR1 SGHAT, CDR2 FQNNGV. The CDR3 has 12 residues. The CDR3 region has the DNA TGTGCCAGCAGCGCACGACAGGGCGCCATATATTTT. This translates into CASSARQGAIYF.